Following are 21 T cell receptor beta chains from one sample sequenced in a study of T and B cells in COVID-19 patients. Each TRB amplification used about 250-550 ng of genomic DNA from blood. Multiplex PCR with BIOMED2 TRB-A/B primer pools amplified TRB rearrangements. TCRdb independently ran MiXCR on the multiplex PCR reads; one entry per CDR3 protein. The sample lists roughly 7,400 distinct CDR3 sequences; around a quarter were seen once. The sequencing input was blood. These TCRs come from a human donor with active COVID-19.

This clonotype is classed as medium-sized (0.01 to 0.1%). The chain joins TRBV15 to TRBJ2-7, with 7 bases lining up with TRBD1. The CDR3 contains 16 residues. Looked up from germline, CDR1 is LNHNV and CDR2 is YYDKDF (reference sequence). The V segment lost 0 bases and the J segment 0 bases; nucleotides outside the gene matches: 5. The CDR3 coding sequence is TGTGCCACCAGCAGAGACCCGGGACAGTCCTCCTACGAGCAGTACTTC. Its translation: CATSRDPGQSSYEQYF.

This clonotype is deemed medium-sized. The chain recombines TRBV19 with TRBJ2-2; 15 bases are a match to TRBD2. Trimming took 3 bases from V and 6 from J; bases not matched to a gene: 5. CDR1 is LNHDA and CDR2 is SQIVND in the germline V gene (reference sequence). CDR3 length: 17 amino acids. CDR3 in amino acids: CASSIRTSGRASGELFF. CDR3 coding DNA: TGTGCCAGTAGTATTCGGACTAGCGGGAGGGCCTCCGGGGAGCTGTTTTTT.

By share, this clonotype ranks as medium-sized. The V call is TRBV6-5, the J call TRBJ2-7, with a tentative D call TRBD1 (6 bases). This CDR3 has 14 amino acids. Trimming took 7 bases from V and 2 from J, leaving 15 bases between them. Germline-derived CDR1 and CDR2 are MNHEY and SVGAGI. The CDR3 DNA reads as TGTGCCAGCAAAGGTTGGACAGCTCCCTACGAGCAGTACTTC. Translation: CASKGWTAPYEQYF.

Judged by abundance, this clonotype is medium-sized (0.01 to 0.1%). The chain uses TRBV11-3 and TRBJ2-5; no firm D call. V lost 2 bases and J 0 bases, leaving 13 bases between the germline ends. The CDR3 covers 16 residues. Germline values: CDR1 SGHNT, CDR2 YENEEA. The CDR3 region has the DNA TGTGCCAGCAGCTTACTCGACTCTTCGTACCAAGAGACCCAGTACTTC. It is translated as CASSLLDSSYQETQYF.

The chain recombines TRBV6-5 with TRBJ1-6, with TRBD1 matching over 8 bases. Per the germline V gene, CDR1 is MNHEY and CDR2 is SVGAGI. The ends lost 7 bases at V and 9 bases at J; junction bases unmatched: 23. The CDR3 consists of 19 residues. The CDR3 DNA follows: TGTGCCAGCACGGAAGGGACAGGTTACGGGCCTAGGGGGGGTTCACCCCTCCACTTT. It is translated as CASTEGTGYGPRGGSPLHF.

CDR3 nucleotide sequence: TGTGCCAGCAGCCGAGGGGTTCAGCCCCAGCATTTT. The encoded protein is CASSRGVQPQHF. The chain combines TRBV12-3 or TRBV12-4 with TRBJ1-5, with a weak D call TRBD1 (5 bases). CDR3 length equals 12 residues. The V and J ends lost 6 bases and 6 bases respectively, with 9 bases between them.

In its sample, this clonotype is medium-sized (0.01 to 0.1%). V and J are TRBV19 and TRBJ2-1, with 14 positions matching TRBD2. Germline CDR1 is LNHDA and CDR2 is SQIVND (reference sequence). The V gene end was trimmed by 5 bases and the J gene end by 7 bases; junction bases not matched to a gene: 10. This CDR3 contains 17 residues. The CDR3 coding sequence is TGTGCCAGTAGTTTATTCCCGACTAGCGGGAGGGGAAATGAGCAGTTCTTC. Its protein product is CASSLFPTSGRGNEQFF.

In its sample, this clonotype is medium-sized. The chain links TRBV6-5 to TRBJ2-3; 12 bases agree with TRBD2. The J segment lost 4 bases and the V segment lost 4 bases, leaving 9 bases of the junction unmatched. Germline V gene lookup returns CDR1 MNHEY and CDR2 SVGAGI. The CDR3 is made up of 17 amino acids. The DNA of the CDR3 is TGTGCCAGCAGTTTGAGCCGGACTAGCGGGACGGCAGATACGCAGTATTTT. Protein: CASSLSRTSGTADTQYF.

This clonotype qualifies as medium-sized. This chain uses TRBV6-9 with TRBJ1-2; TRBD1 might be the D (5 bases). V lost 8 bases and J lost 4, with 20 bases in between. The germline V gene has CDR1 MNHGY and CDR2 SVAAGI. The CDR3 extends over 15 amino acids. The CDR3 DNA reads TGTGCCAGCGGGGGGGTCCGGGACCGAGTCTATGGCTACACCTTC. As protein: CASGGVRDRVYGYTF.

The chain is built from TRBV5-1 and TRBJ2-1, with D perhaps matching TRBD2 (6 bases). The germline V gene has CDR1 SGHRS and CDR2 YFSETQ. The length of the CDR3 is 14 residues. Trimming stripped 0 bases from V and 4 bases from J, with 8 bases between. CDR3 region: CASSLDGTYNEQFF. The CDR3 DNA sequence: TGCGCCAGCAGCTTGGATGGGACTTACAATGAGCAGTTCTTC.

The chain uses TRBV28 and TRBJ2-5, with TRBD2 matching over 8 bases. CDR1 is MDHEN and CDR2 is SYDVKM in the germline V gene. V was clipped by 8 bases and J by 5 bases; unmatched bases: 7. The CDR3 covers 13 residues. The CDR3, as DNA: TGTGCCAGCGCCCCCGGGGGGGGCGAGACCCAGTACTTC. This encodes CASAPGGGETQYF.

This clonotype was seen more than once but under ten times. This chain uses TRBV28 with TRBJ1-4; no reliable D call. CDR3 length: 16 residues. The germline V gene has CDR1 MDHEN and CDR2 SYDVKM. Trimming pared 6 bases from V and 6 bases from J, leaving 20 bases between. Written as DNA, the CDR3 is TGTGCCAGCAGCCTTGGACCGCCTCACAGACATGAAAAACTGTTTTTT. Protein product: CASSLGPPHRHEKLFF.

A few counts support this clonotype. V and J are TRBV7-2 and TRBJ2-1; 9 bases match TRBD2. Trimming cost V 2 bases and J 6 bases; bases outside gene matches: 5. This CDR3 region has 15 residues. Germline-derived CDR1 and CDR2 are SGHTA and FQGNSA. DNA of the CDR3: TGTGCCAGCAGCTTACAAGCGGGAGGAGGCAATGAGCAGTTCTTC. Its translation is CASSLQAGGGNEQFF. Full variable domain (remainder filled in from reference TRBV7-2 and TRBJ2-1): GAGVSQSPSNKVTEKGKDVELRCDPISGHTALYWYRQSLGQGLEFLIYFQGNSAPDKSGLPSDRFSAERTGGSVSTLTIQRTQQEDSAVYLCASSLQAGGGNEQFFGPGTRLTVL.

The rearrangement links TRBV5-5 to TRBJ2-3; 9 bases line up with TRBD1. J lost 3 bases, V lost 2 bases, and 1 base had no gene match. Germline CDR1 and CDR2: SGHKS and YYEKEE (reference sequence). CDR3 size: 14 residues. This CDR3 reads CASSFGTGTDTQYF. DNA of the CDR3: TGTGCCAGCAGCTTCGGGACAGGGACAGATACGCAGTATTTT.

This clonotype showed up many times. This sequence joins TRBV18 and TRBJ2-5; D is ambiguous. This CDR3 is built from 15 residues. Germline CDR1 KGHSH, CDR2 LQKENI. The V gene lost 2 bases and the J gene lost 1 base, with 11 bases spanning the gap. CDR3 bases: TGTGCCAGCTCACCAACCAATGGGGTCCAAGAGACCCAGTACTTC. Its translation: CASSPTNGVQETQYF. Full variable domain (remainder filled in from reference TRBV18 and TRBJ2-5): NAGVMQNPRHLVRRRGQEARLRCSPMKGHSHVYWYRQLPEEGLKFMVYLQKENIIDESGMPKERFSAEFPKEGPSILRIQQVVRGDSAAYFCASSPTNGVQETQYFGPGTRLLVL.

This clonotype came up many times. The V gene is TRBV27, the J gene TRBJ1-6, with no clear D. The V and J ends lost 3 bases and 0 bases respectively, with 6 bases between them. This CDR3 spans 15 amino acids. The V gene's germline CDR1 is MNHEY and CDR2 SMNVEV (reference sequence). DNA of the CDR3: TGTGCCAGCAGTTTCGGTAGCTCCTATAATTCACCCCTCCACTTT. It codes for CASSFGSSYNSPLHF.

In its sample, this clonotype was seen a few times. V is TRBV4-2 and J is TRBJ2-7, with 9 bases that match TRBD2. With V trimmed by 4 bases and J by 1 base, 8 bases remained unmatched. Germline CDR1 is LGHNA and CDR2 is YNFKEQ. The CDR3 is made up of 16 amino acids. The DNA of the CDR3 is TGTGCCAGCAGCCCCTACTCTAGCGGGACTTCCTACGAGCAGTACTTC. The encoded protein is CASSPYSSGTSYEQYF.

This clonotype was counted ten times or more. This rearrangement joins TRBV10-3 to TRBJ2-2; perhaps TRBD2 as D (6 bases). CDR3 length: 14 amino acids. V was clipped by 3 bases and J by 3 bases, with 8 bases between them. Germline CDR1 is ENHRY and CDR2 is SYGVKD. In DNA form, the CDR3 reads TGTGCCATCAGTGACGGGAGCGACACCGGGGAGCTGTTTTTT. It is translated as CAISDGSDTGELFF.

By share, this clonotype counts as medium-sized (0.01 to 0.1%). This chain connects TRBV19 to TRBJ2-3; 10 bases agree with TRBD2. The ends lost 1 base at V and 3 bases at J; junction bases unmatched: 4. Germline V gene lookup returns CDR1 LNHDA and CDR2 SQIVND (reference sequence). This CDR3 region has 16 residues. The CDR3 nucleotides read TGTGCCAGTAGTATAGGGCTAGCGGGAGCAACAGATACGCAGTATTTT. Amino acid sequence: CASSIGLAGATDTQYF.

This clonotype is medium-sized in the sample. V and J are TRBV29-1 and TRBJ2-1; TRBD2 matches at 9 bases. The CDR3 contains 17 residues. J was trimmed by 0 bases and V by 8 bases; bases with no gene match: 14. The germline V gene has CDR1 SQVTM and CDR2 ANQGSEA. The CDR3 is CSSGFVAGVNSYNEQFF. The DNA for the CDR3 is TGCAGCTCCGGTTTCGTAGCGGGAGTAAACTCCTACAATGAGCAGTTCTTC.

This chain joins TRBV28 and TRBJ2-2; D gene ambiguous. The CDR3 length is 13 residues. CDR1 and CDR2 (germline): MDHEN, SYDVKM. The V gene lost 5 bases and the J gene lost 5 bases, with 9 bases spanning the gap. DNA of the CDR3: TGTGCCAGCAGTCCTGGAATGACCGGGGAGCTGTTTTTT. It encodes CASSPGMTGELFF.